The 24 T cell receptor beta chains given below trace back to one sample, sequenced in a study of a mutant IDH1 vaccine in newly diagnosed glioma. Time point denoted: baseline, week 1 (first vaccination visit). As to treatment: pre-vaccination baseline after standard-of-care therapy. Sequencing used immunoSEQ multiplex PCR; TCRdb keeps in-frame clones, though not all of them. This repertoire shows 30,000 to 40,000 clones, 80% to 95% found once; its top ten account for 15% to 20%. The specimen comprised PBMCs, sampled from a glioma patient treated with radiotherapy, temozolomide or both. The receptors were sampled from a man aged 18 to 29 with glioma.

The chain is built from TRBV5-1 and TRBJ2-1; possible D gene TRBD1, 6 bases. The ends were cut back, 3 bases at V and 0 bases at J, with 13 bases in the middle. The CDR3 consists of 16 residues. Germline CDR1 reads SGHRS; CDR2 reads YFSETQ. CDR3: CASSSTGTPSYNEQFF. The CDR3 nucleotides are TGCGCCAGCAGCTCAACCGGGACACCCTCCTACAATGAGCAGTTCTTC.

This clone has only one observation. The chain recombines TRBV4-1 with TRBJ1-4, with TRBD1 identical over 10 bases. The CDR3 has 14 residues. V dropped 3 bases and J dropped 8; count of bases not matched to a gene: 3. Looked up from germline, CDR1 is MGHRA and CDR2 is YSYEKL. CDR3 nucleotides: TGCGCCAGCAGCCACCGGACAGGGGGAGAAAAACTGTTTTTT. This sequence encodes CASSHRTGGEKLFF.

This clone was found once. The chain combines TRBV7-9 with TRBJ2-7; the D gene could be TRBD1 or TRBD2 (5 bases each). This CDR3 spans 15 amino acids. Germline assignment: CDR1 SEHNR and CDR2 FQNEAQ (reference sequence). V lost 0 bases to trimming and J lost 0 bases, with 9 bases between them. As DNA, the CDR3 is TGTGCCAGCAGCTTAGCGCCAGGGAGCTCCTACGAGCAGTACTTC. It encodes CASSLAPGSSYEQYF.

The chain has TRBV10-3 and TRBJ2-7; 11 bases match TRBD1. The junction had 7 bases not matched to a gene; V was cut back by 7 bases and J by 5 bases. The germline CDR1 and CDR2 sequences are ENHRY and SYGVKD. The CDR3 covers 14 residues. The CDR3 sequence: CAITPDRGHNEQYF. The CDR3 DNA follows: TGTGCCATCACCCCGGACAGGGGGCACAACGAGCAGTACTTC.

V and J are TRBV28 and TRBJ1-5, with TRBD1 matching 7 bases. CDR1 and CDR2 (germline): MDHEN, SYDVKM. With 6 bases clipped from V and 0 bases from J, the junction kept 5 bases outside the gene matches. The CDR3 loop spans 15 amino acids. The CDR3 sequence: CASRRGTDSNQPQHF. As DNA, the CDR3 is TGTGCCAGCAGGAGGGGGACAGATAGCAATCAGCCCCAGCATTTT.

The V gene is TRBV4-3, the J gene TRBJ2-7; D not resolved. V was trimmed by 0 bases and J by 3 bases, leaving 9 bases between them. Germline V gene data show CDR1 as LGHNA and CDR2 as YSLEER. This CDR3 region has 14 residues. CDR3 loop: CASSQDRNSYEQYF. DNA for the CDR3: TGCGCCAGCAGCCAAGATAGAAACAGCTACGAGCAGTACTTC.

The chain uses TRBV9 and TRBJ2-5; 7 nucleotides match TRBD1. The V gene end was trimmed by 3 bases and the J gene end by 4 bases; junction bases not matched to a gene: 0. The CDR3 spans 12 residues. Germline V gives CDR1 SGDLS, CDR2 YYNGEE. The DNA for the CDR3 is TGTGCCAGCAGCGCAGGGGGAGAGACCCAGTACTTC. Amino acids: CASSAGGETQYF.

The chain recombines TRBV7-9 with TRBJ1-1; D not certain. This CDR3 is 15 amino acids long. V was shortened by 4 bases and J by 0 bases, with 12 bases between the two germline ends. CDR1 SEHNR and CDR2 FQNEAQ come from the germline V gene (reference sequence). CDR3 nucleotides: TGTGCCAGCAGCTGGGAGAGGGCCTTGAACACTGAAGCTTTCTTT. This sequence encodes CASSWERALNTEAFF.

The table lists this clone with a count of one. The chain uses TRBV4-2 and TRBJ1-4, with D possibly TRBD1 on 5 matching bases. The length of the CDR3 is 16 residues. The V gene lost 1 base and the J gene lost 0 bases, with 9 bases spanning the gap. Looked up from germline, CDR1 is LGHNA and CDR2 is YNFKEQ. The CDR3 sequence is CASSQGRGTTNEKLFF. CDR3 nucleotide sequence: TGTGCCAGCAGCCAAGGGAGGGGTACAACTAATGAAAAACTGTTTTTT.

The chain couples TRBV27 to TRBJ2-1; D gene unclear. Germline V gene data show CDR1 as MNHEY and CDR2 as SMNVEV (reference sequence). Trimming left V 2 bases short and J 7 bases short, with 6 bases between. The CDR3 loop spans 12 amino acids. The CDR3 DNA reads as TGTGCCAGCAGTTTAGGTGGTAATGAGCAGTTCTTC. Its translation is CASSLGGNEQFF.

V and J are TRBV20-1 and TRBJ1-3; D remains ambiguous. The CDR3 is made up of 11 amino acids. Trimming left V 6 bases short and J 0 bases short, with 3 bases between. Germline CDR1 DFQATT, CDR2 SNEGSKA (reference sequence). As DNA, the CDR3 is TGCAGTGCCCTCTCTGGAAACACCATATATTTT. Translation gives CSALSGNTIYF.

The table lists this clone with a count of one. The chain has TRBV7-2 and TRBJ2-7, with a possible D match to TRBD2 (6 bases). The CDR3 length is 14 residues. Trimming stripped 5 bases from V and 3 bases from J, with 14 bases between. Germline loops: CDR1 SGHTA, CDR2 FQGNSA. The CDR3 sequence: CASSRDFDLYEQYF. CDR3 sequence (DNA): TGTGCCAGCAGCAGGGACTTCGACCTCTACGAGCAGTACTTC. The whole variable domain, filled in from reference TRBV7-2 and TRBJ2-7, reads GAGVSQSPSNKVTEKGKDVELRCDPISGHTALYWYRQSLGQGLEFLIYFQGNSAPDKSGLPSDRFSAERTGGSVSTLTIQRTQQEDSAVYLCASSRDFDLYEQYFGPGTRLTVT.

The chain joins TRBV5-1 to TRBJ1-1, with TRBD1 as a possible D gene (6 bases). Between the trimmed V and J ends, which lost 0 bases and 1 base, there was a span of 10 bases. This CDR3 region has 15 residues. Germline CDR1 and CDR2: SGHRS and YFSETQ. The CDR3 DNA sequence: TGCGCCAGCAGCTTGGATGGGGGGCCGAACACTGAAGCTTTCTTT. It encodes CASSLDGGPNTEAFF.

The genes are TRBV13 and TRBJ2-1, with 11 positions matching TRBD1. Germline V lookup: CDR1 PRHDT, CDR2 FYEKMQ (reference sequence). The trim removed 6 bases at V and 6 bases at J, leaving 7 bases unmatched. CDR3 length equals 15 residues. The CDR3 spells CASRDGQGAFNEQFF. The CDR3 nucleotides are TGTGCCAGCAGAGACGGACAGGGGGCTTTCAATGAGCAGTTCTTC.

This chain links TRBV7-8 with TRBJ2-1, with a tentative D call TRBD2 (6 bases). Germline V CDR1 and CDR2: SGHVS, FQNEAQ. This CDR3 has 13 residues. V gave up 6 bases and J gave up 6 bases, with 12 bases separating them. CDR3 amino acids: CASSPLGGNEQFF. The CDR3 DNA follows: TGTGCCAGCAGTCCCCTGGGAGGCAATGAGCAGTTCTTC.

The chain links TRBV30 to TRBJ1-2, with D tentatively TRBD1 (5 bases). Germline CDR1 is GTSNPN and CDR2 is SVGIG (reference sequence). The CDR3 has 13 residues. Deletions cut 4 bases from V and 8 bases from J, with 17 bases between. The CDR3 coding sequence is TGTGCCTGGAATCCTCTGTGGGGGGACGGCTACACCTTC. Amino acid sequence: CAWNPLWGDGYTF.

This sequence joins TRBV19 and TRBJ1-5, with 8 bases that match TRBD1. With 8 bases clipped from V and 9 bases from J, the junction kept 6 bases outside the gene matches. There are 12 residues in the CDR3. Germline V gene data show CDR1 as LNHDA and CDR2 as SQIVND (reference sequence). DNA of the CDR3: TGTGCCAGTCGACAGGGGTCCGGGCCCCAGCATTTT. Encoded protein: CASRQGSGPQHF.

The V and J genes are TRBV9 and TRBJ2-7, with D perhaps TRBD2 (7 bases). CDR1 is SGDLS, CDR2 YYNGEE, per germline. V gave up 4 bases and J gave up 0 bases, with 17 bases separating them. CDR3 length equals 16 residues. CDR3 nucleotide sequence: TGTGCCAGCAGCTCAATAGGGGGGGACTCCTCCTACGAGCAGTACTTC. Amino acids: CASSSIGGDSSYEQYF.

This clone occurred a few times. The chain joins TRBV30 to TRBJ1-1, with D maybe TRBD1 (6 bases). V shed 1 base and J shed 5 bases, with 11 bases lying between them. This CDR3 contains 13 residues. CDR1 and CDR2 (germline): GTSNPN, SVGIG (reference sequence). The CDR3: CAWSAGAWTEAFF. The CDR3 DNA reads as TGTGCCTGGAGTGCAGGGGCATGGACTGAAGCTTTCTTT.

V is TRBV18 and J is TRBJ2-7; unclear D gene. CDR1 is KGHSH, CDR2 LQKENI, per germline. V lost 2 bases to trimming and J lost 2 bases, with 16 bases between them. This CDR3 has 16 residues. The CDR3 DNA follows: TGTGCCAGCTCACCAGAAAATTCTGGAACCCCCTACGAGCAGTACTTC. This sequence encodes CASSPENSGTPYEQYF.

J is TRBJ2-1 and V is TRBV4-2; TRBD2 aligns across 7 bases. CDR1 is LGHNA, CDR2 YNFKEQ, per germline. The CDR3 loop spans 18 amino acids. The trim removed 4 bases at V and 3 bases at J, leaving 15 bases unmatched. CDR3 in DNA: TGTGCCAGCAGCCCCGGGAGCGCGACGGGAGGTAGCTACAATGAGCAGTTCTTC. It is translated as CASSPGSATGGSYNEQFF.

V gene TRBV18 combines with J gene TRBJ2-7, with D possibly matching TRBD2 (5 bases). Looked up from germline, CDR1 is KGHSH and CDR2 is LQKENI. The CDR3 contains 12 residues. Trimming removed 2 bases at V and 7 bases at J, with 9 bases between. The CDR3 region is CASSPDTGEQYF. CDR3 in DNA: TGTGCCAGCTCACCAGACACGGGGGAGCAGTACTTC.

The CDR3 sequence: CASSFYPGSEKLFF. CDR3 nucleotides: TGTGCCAGCAGCTTTTATCCGGGGAGTGAAAAACTGTTTTTT. The chain couples TRBV5-4 to TRBJ1-4; no definite D call. V lost 2 bases, J lost 7 bases, and 12 bases lay in between. The CDR3 is 14 residues long. CDR1 and CDR2 (germline): SGHNT, YYREEE (reference sequence).

This rearrangement joins TRBV19 to TRBJ2-5; 13 bases agree with TRBD2. V trimming: 4 bases; J trimming: 7 bases; junction bases outside the gene matches: 6. This CDR3 is 15 amino acids long. The germline CDR1 and CDR2 sequences are LNHDA and SQIVND (reference sequence). Written as DNA, the CDR3 is TGTGCCAGTAGTACGGGACTAGCGGGGCTGGGGACCCAGTACTTC. Protein: CASSTGLAGLGTQYF.